These T cell receptor beta chains were read from a single sample in a study of blood T cell repertoires in COVID-19. The assay was immunoSEQ multiplex PCR, and TCRdb's table has in-frame clones only and misses some. The table has around 170,000 clones, around 89% seen once. The sequenced material came from peripheral blood. All receptors derive from a man younger than 35 who had recovered from COVID-19. Each CDR3 is given with its conserved first and last residue. The order of the fields is clone size, V gene, J gene, D gene, CDR3 protein, CDR3 DNA. A D gene is named only where the DNA matches it firmly. Not every row has a clone size; where given, it reads once, few, many or a size class.

size: NA
V: TRBV29-1
J: TRBJ1-1
D: NA
CDR3: CSVDQALNTEAFF
DNA: TGCAGCGTTGACCAGGCCTTGAACACTGAAGCTTTCTTT

size: NA
V: TRBV5-4
J: TRBJ1-6
D: TRBD1
CDR3: CASSMGQGQRLHF
DNA: TGTGCCAGCAGCATGGGACAGGGCCAGCGCCTCCACTTT

size: NA
V: TRBV7-9
J: TRBJ2-2
D: NA
CDR3: CASNETPITGELFF
DNA: TGTGCCAGCAATGAGACACCGATCACCGGGGAGCTGTTTTTT

size: once
V: TRBV28
J: TRBJ2-1
D: TRBD2
CDR3: CASRTSGTYNEQFF
DNA: TGTGCCAGTAGGACTAGCGGTACCTACAATGAGCAGTTCTTC

size: few
V: TRBV6-5
J: TRBJ2-7
D: TRBD1
CDR3: CASSYGTGRHEQYF
DNA: TGTGCCAGCAGTTACGGGACAGGGCGTCACGAGCAGTACTTC

size: NA
V: TRBV21-1
J: TRBJ2-2
D: NA
CDR3: CASSKAAAGGTNTGELFF
DNA: TGTGCCAGCAGCAAAGCCGCCGCAGGGGGTACGAACACCGGGGAGCTGTTTTTT

size: NA
V: TRBV11-3
J: TRBJ2-7
D: NA
CDR3: CASSGLESPYEQYF
DNA: TGTGCCAGCAGCGGCCTGGAGAGCCCCTACGAGCAGTACTTC

size: NA
V: TRBV27
J: TRBJ1-2
D: NA
CDR3: CASSLEAGYGYTF
DNA: TGTGCCAGCAGTTTAGAGGCGGGCTATGGCTACACCTTC

size: NA
V: TRBV20-1
J: TRBJ2-3
D: TRBD2
CDR3: CSASMIAGDTQYF
DNA: TGCAGTGCTAGTATGATAGCGGGAGATACGCAGTATTTT

size: NA
V: TRBV2
J: TRBJ2-1
D: NA
CDR3: CASSELGARSDEQFF
DNA: TGTGCCAGCAGTGAATTGGGGGCGAGGAGCGATGAGCAGTTCTTC

size: NA
V: TRBV21-1
J: TRBJ2-1
D: NA
CDR3: CASSKARDSLNEQFF
DNA: TGTGCCAGCAGCAAAGCTCGTGACTCCCTTAATGAGCAGTTCTTC

size: NA
V: TRBV3-1/TRBV3-2
J: TRBJ2-3
D: NA
CDR3: CASSPRPGVDTQYF
DNA: TGTGCCAGCAGCCCCCGGCCCGGAGTAGATACGCAGTATTTT

size: NA
V: TRBV4-3
J: TRBJ2-2
D: NA
CDR3: CASSRASWVETGELFF
DNA: TGCGCCAGCAGCCGAGCTAGTTGGGTAGAAACCGGGGAGCTGTTTTTT

size: NA
V: TRBV6-5
J: TRBJ2-5
D: TRBD1
CDR3: CASSPGQGEETQYF
DNA: TGTGCCAGCAGTCCCGGACAGGGGGAAGAGACCCAGTACTTC

size: NA
V: TRBV30
J: TRBJ2-1
D: TRBD2
CDR3: CAWTAGGNNEQFF
DNA: TGTGCCTGGACCGCGGGGGGGAACAATGAGCAGTTCTTC

size: NA
V: TRBV4-1
J: TRBJ1-1
D: NA
CDR3: CASSQQAGDTEAFF
DNA: TGCGCCAGCAGCCAGCAGGCAGGGGACACTGAAGCTTTCTTT

size: NA
V: TRBV4-1
J: TRBJ1-5
D: NA
CDR3: CASSQGGGTNQPQHF
DNA: TGCGCCAGCAGCCAAGGGGGGGGTACTAATCAGCCCCAGCATTTT

size: once
V: TRBV25-1
J: TRBJ2-7
D: TRBD1
CDR3: CASSEGGQASYEQYF
DNA: TGTGCCAGCAGTGAAGGTGGACAGGCCTCCTACGAGCAGTACTTC

size: NA
V: TRBV27
J: TRBJ1-3
D: TRBD1
CDR3: CASSRDRYSGNTIYF
DNA: TGTGCCAGCAGCCGGGACAGGTATTCTGGAAACACCATATATTTT

size: NA
V: TRBV6-5
J: TRBJ2-1
D: NA
CDR3: CASSYEGGGGHEQFF
DNA: TGTGCCAGCAGTTACGAGGGGGGAGGGGGACATGAGCAGTTCTTC

size: NA
V: TRBV15
J: TRBJ1-5
D: TRBD1
CDR3: CATSGDRVGNQPQHF
DNA: TGTGCCACCAGCGGAGACAGGGTGGGCAATCAGCCCCAGCATTTT

size: NA
V: TRBV7-9
J: TRBJ1-5
D: NA
CDR3: CASTADNQPQHF
DNA: TGTGCCAGTACGGCGGATAATCAGCCCCAGCATTTT

size: NA
V: TRBV4-1
J: TRBJ1-1
D: NA
CDR3: CASKRGGTEAFF
DNA: TGCGCCAGCAAAAGGGGAGGCACTGAAGCTTTCTTT

size: NA
V: TRBV6-5
J: TRBJ2-2
D: NA
CDR3: CATLNTGELFF
DNA: TGTGCCACCTTGAACACCGGGGAGCTGTTTTTT

size: NA
V: TRBV19
J: TRBJ2-7
D: TRBD1
CDR3: CASSIGERQGLSYEQYF
DNA: TGTGCCAGTAGTATTGGTGAGCGACAGGGGCTATCCTACGAGCAGTACTTC

size: NA
V: TRBV7-9
J: TRBJ2-7
D: TRBD1
CDR3: CASSWDREFGEQYF
DNA: TGTGCCAGCAGCTGGGACAGGGAATTCGGCGAGCAGTACTTC

size: NA
V: TRBV5-4
J: TRBJ1-1
D: TRBD1
CDR3: CASSLGGTANTEAFF
DNA: TGTGCCAGCAGCTTGGGGGGGACAGCGAACACTGAAGCTTTCTTT

size: NA
V: TRBV6-4
J: TRBJ2-7
D: TRBD2
CDR3: CASSTLAGDEQYF
DNA: TGTGCCAGCTCCACACTAGCGGGCGACGAGCAGTACTTC

size: once
V: TRBV5-4
J: TRBJ2-4
D: TRBD2
CDR3: CASSFWGEGLKNIQYF
DNA: TGTGCCAGCAGCTTTTGGGGGGAGGGGCTTAAAAACATTCAGTACTTC

size: NA
V: TRBV7-8
J: TRBJ2-5
D: NA
CDR3: CASSSRDFGWETQYF
DNA: TGTGCCAGCAGCTCCCGGGACTTCGGTTGGGAGACCCAGTACTTC

size: NA
V: TRBV5-1
J: TRBJ2-7
D: TRBD2
CDR3: CASSLTGSRASGISYEQYF
DNA: TGCGCCAGCAGCTTGACCGGGTCGAGGGCTAGCGGGATCTCCTACGAGCAGTACTTC

size: once
V: TRBV15
J: TRBJ1-2
D: NA
CDR3: CATSRDRELPYGYTF
DNA: TGTGCCACCAGCAGAGATAGAGAGCTACCCTATGGCTACACCTTC

size: NA
V: TRBV10-2
J: TRBJ1-2
D: NA
CDR3: CASSIMGGTEGYTF
DNA: TGCGCCAGCAGCATAATGGGGGGGACCGAAGGCTACACCTTC

size: NA
V: TRBV6-4
J: TRBJ2-7
D: NA
CDR3: CASSPEWSGETYGQYF
DNA: TGTGCCAGCAGCCCCGAGTGGAGCGGCGAGACCTACGGGCAGTACTTC

size: NA
V: TRBV19
J: TRBJ1-2
D: NA
CDR3: CASSADSSLGRVYGYTF
DNA: TGTGCCAGTAGTGCGGACAGTTCACTTGGGAGGGTCTATGGCTACACCTTC

size: NA
V: TRBV6-5
J: TRBJ1-2
D: NA
CDR3: CASSLSVTGVYTF
DNA: TGTGCCAGCAGCCTCAGCGTTACGGGGGTCTACACCTTC

size: NA
V: TRBV9
J: TRBJ1-1
D: NA
CDR3: CASSPRDTEAFF
DNA: TGTGCCAGCAGCCCCCGCGACACTGAAGCTTTCTTT